This TCR beta chain was captured in a study of neurological immune-mediated disorders. Study-level points and caveats: No expanded-clone CDR3 amino acid sequence recurred across subjects, suggesting private TCR-beta repertoires.

TCRdb fed the 5' RACE reads into MiXCR, producing one record per CDR3 protein. The sample carries around 44,000 distinct CDR3 sequences, around 2.5% recorded once. The CDR3 sequence is 17 residues long. Germline CDR1 MNHEY, CDR2 SVGAGI. Trimming cost V 4 bases and J 3 bases; bases outside gene matches: 6. To note about this clonotype: Its antigen is unknown.

V usage is TRBV6-5 and J usage is TRBJ2-3; 14 nucleotides agree with TRBD2. The receptor's source is a man under 40 with multiple sclerosis. The sample was PBMCs. CDR3 loop: CASSSGTSGSKTDTQYF. The CDR3, as DNA: TGTGCCAGCAGTTCCGGGACTAGCGGGAGTAAAACAGATACGCAGTATTTT.